This TCR beta chain was obtained from a study of beta chain features in type 1 diabetes. Expressed TCRB transcripts were sequenced because the entire RNA isolate underwent reverse transcription. Measured with immunoSEQ multiplex PCR; TCRdb has only the in-frame clones, and not every one. The sample carries about 210,000 clones, roughly 10% recorded once. This TCR came from a man aged 18 to 30 in good health. The material sequenced was central memory CD4+ T cells from blood.

CDR3 bases: TGTGCCAGCAGGGCAGGACTCCGGGACACTGAAGCTTTCTTT. It yields the protein CASRAGLRDTEAFF. The V call is TRBV6-1, the J call TRBJ1-1; D is ambiguous. V was cut by 6 bases and J by 3 bases, with 14 bases left in between. The CDR3 is 14 residues long. The V gene's germline CDR1 is MNHNS and CDR2 SASEGT.